A selection of T cell receptor beta chains follows, all from one sample in a study of T cell responses to AZD1222 COVID-19 vaccine. Using immunoSEQ multiplex PCR, the repertoire was profiled, and TCRdb retains in-frame clones only, with some absent. The sample has some 150,000 clones, under 95% seen once; the top ten hold 5%. This specimen was peripheral blood, taken on day 0 of AZD1222 vaccination. Receptor source: an adult in good health. Each CDR3 is given with its conserved first and last residue. The order of the fields is CDR3 DNA, CDR3 protein, J gene, CDR3 length, clone size, D gene, V gene. D genes are given only for firm matches. Only part of the rows carry a size: once, few, many, or a class if the clone is expanded.

CDR3 DNA: TGTGCCAGCAGCTTGGGACAGGGGCTATACAATGAGCAGTTCTTC
CDR3 protein: CASSLGQGLYNEQFF
J gene: TRBJ2-1
CDR3 length: 15
clone size: NA
D gene: TRBD1
V gene: TRBV11-2

CDR3 DNA: TGTGCCAGCAGCTTAGACGGGACCTTTGTTGAAAAACTGTTTTTT
CDR3 protein: CASSLDGTFVEKLFF
J gene: TRBJ1-4
CDR3 length: 15
clone size: NA
D gene: NA
V gene: TRBV7-8

CDR3 DNA: TGTGCCATCAGGCCCCGGGACTCCTCCGCAATCGTGTACTTC
CDR3 protein: CAIRPRDSSAIVYF
J gene: TRBJ2-7
CDR3 length: 14
clone size: NA
D gene: NA
V gene: TRBV10-3

CDR3 DNA: TGTGCCAGCAGACCCAGTGCCGAAAAACTGTTTTTT
CDR3 protein: CASRPSAEKLFF
J gene: TRBJ1-4
CDR3 length: 12
clone size: NA
D gene: NA
V gene: TRBV28

CDR3 DNA: TGTGCCAGCAGCGACGGACTTTTTTCAGATACGCAGTATTTT
CDR3 protein: CASSDGLFSDTQYF
J gene: TRBJ2-3
CDR3 length: 14
clone size: NA
D gene: NA
V gene: TRBV7-9

CDR3 DNA: TGTGCCAGCATGGCGGGCAGCGACTCAGATCAGCCCCAGCATTTT
CDR3 protein: CASMAGSDSDQPQHF
J gene: TRBJ1-5
CDR3 length: 15
clone size: NA
D gene: NA
V gene: TRBV28

CDR3 DNA: TGTGCCAGCAGCTCCTACAGGGGGTACGAGCAGTACTTC
CDR3 protein: CASSSYRGYEQYF
J gene: TRBJ2-7
CDR3 length: 13
clone size: NA
D gene: TRBD1
V gene: TRBV6-5

CDR3 DNA: TGTGCCAGCAGCTACAGCTGGACTAGCGGTGATCCAGATACGCAGTATTTT
CDR3 protein: CASSYSWTSGDPDTQYF
J gene: TRBJ2-3
CDR3 length: 17
clone size: NA
D gene: TRBD2
V gene: TRBV7-9

CDR3 DNA: TGCAGTGCTAGTAAGCGGGAGAAGCCCTACAATGAGCAGTTCTTC
CDR3 protein: CSASKREKPYNEQFF
J gene: TRBJ2-1
CDR3 length: 15
clone size: NA
D gene: TRBD2
V gene: TRBV20-1

CDR3 DNA: TGTGCCAGCAGTACGGAGGGATATGAGCAGTTCTTC
CDR3 protein: CASSTEGYEQFF
J gene: TRBJ2-1
CDR3 length: 12
clone size: NA
D gene: NA
V gene: TRBV7-9

CDR3 DNA: TGTGCCAGCAGTTACTCCATCGACAGGGGCCCCTACGAGCAGTACTTC
CDR3 protein: CASSYSIDRGPYEQYF
J gene: TRBJ2-7
CDR3 length: 16
clone size: NA
D gene: TRBD1
V gene: TRBV6-2/TRBV6-3

CDR3 DNA: TGTGCCAGCAGCGTCTACTCCGGTCAGCCCCAGCATTTT
CDR3 protein: CASSVYSGQPQHF
J gene: TRBJ1-5
CDR3 length: 13
clone size: NA
D gene: NA
V gene: TRBV9

CDR3 DNA: TGTGCCACCAGCAGGCCCTACAATGAGCAGTTCTTC
CDR3 protein: CATSRPYNEQFF
J gene: TRBJ2-1
CDR3 length: 12
clone size: NA
D gene: NA
V gene: TRBV15

CDR3 DNA: TGTGCCAGCAGTTCCGGGTACTATGGCTACACCTTC
CDR3 protein: CASSSGYYGYTF
J gene: TRBJ1-2
CDR3 length: 12
clone size: NA
D gene: NA
V gene: TRBV28

CDR3 DNA: TGTGCCAGTAGCTCCTGGACAACGAACACCGGGGAGCTGTTTTTT
CDR3 protein: CASSSWTTNTGELFF
J gene: TRBJ2-2
CDR3 length: 15
clone size: NA
D gene: NA
V gene: TRBV19

CDR3 DNA: TGTGCCAGTAATGGGGGGCCGAACACTGAAGCTTTCTTT
CDR3 protein: CASNGGPNTEAFF
J gene: TRBJ1-1
CDR3 length: 13
clone size: NA
D gene: NA
V gene: TRBV19

CDR3 DNA: TGCGCCAGCAGCCAAACTGATTCAGCCTCCTACGAGCAGTACTTC
CDR3 protein: CASSQTDSASYEQYF
J gene: TRBJ2-7
CDR3 length: 15
clone size: NA
D gene: NA
V gene: TRBV4-1

CDR3 DNA: TGTGCCACCCGACTAGTCCAAGAGACCCAGTACTTC
CDR3 protein: CATRLVQETQYF
J gene: TRBJ2-5
CDR3 length: 12
clone size: NA
D gene: NA
V gene: TRBV6-5

CDR3 DNA: TGTGCCAGCAGCTTGGAGGGGACAGGGGACGAGCAGTACTTC
CDR3 protein: CASSLEGTGDEQYF
J gene: TRBJ2-7
CDR3 length: 14
clone size: NA
D gene: TRBD1
V gene: TRBV5-5

CDR3 DNA: TGTGCCAGCAGCCACCAACCCCTGAACACTGAAGCTTTCTTT
CDR3 protein: CASSHQPLNTEAFF
J gene: TRBJ1-1
CDR3 length: 14
clone size: once
D gene: NA
V gene: TRBV27

CDR3 DNA: TGCGCCAGCAGCCCCCAAGGTGGCCGATTGAACACTGAAGCTTTCTTT
CDR3 protein: CASSPQGGRLNTEAFF
J gene: TRBJ1-1
CDR3 length: 16
clone size: NA
D gene: NA
V gene: TRBV4-1

CDR3 DNA: TGTGCCAGCAGTGAAAGTTTAGGCAATGAGCAGTTCTTC
CDR3 protein: CASSESLGNEQFF
J gene: TRBJ2-1
CDR3 length: 13
clone size: NA
D gene: NA
V gene: TRBV6-1

CDR3 DNA: TGTGCCAGCAGCGTAGTTCCTACGACCGGGGAGCTGTTTTTT
CDR3 protein: CASSVVPTTGELFF
J gene: TRBJ2-2
CDR3 length: 14
clone size: NA
D gene: NA
V gene: TRBV9

CDR3 DNA: TGTGCCAGCAGCGTTTCACAGGGAGGCGCTGAAGCTTTCTTT
CDR3 protein: CASSVSQGGAEAFF
J gene: TRBJ1-1
CDR3 length: 14
clone size: NA
D gene: NA
V gene: TRBV9

CDR3 DNA: TGCGCCAGCAGCCAGGCCTCAGAACGCCTCCACTTT
CDR3 protein: CASSQASERLHF
J gene: TRBJ1-6
CDR3 length: 12
clone size: NA
D gene: NA
V gene: TRBV4-1

CDR3 DNA: TGTGCCAGCAGCGTTAGTAGCGGGACATCTCGGGAGCAGTACTTC
CDR3 protein: CASSVSSGTSREQYF
J gene: TRBJ2-7
CDR3 length: 15
clone size: NA
D gene: TRBD2
V gene: TRBV7-8

CDR3 DNA: TGTGCCAGCAGTCTTCCGTGGGAAGAGACCCAGTACTTC
CDR3 protein: CASSLPWEETQYF
J gene: TRBJ2-5
CDR3 length: 13
clone size: NA
D gene: NA
V gene: TRBV6-2/TRBV6-3

CDR3 DNA: TGTGCCAGCTCATCCGAGCGGGGGGTAAACACTGAAGCTTTCTTT
CDR3 protein: CASSSERGVNTEAFF
J gene: TRBJ1-1
CDR3 length: 15
clone size: NA
D gene: NA
V gene: TRBV18

CDR3 DNA: TGTGCCAGCAGCGAGGTCGGCAGTAGGGGAGGCTACACCTTC
CDR3 protein: CASSEVGSRGGYTF
J gene: TRBJ1-2
CDR3 length: 14
clone size: NA
D gene: NA
V gene: TRBV6-2/TRBV6-3

CDR3 DNA: TGTGCCAGCAGTTTAGTGGGAGTCCTATCTGTTAGCTCCTACAATGAGCAGTTCTTC
CDR3 protein: CASSLVGVLSVSSYNEQFF
J gene: TRBJ2-1
CDR3 length: 19
clone size: NA
D gene: NA
V gene: TRBV28

CDR3 DNA: TGTGCCAGCAGCTTAGGGGGGACAGGGAAAGAGACCCAGTACTTC
CDR3 protein: CASSLGGTGKETQYF
J gene: TRBJ2-5
CDR3 length: 15
clone size: NA
D gene: TRBD1
V gene: TRBV7-3

CDR3 DNA: TGTGCCAGCAGTTTTTTATTGAGGGAGACCCAGTACTTC
CDR3 protein: CASSFLLRETQYF
J gene: TRBJ2-5
CDR3 length: 13
clone size: NA
D gene: NA
V gene: TRBV12-3/TRBV12-4

CDR3 DNA: TGTGCCAGCAGTTTATTGGGGCGGGAGCAAAGTTACGAGCAGTACTTC
CDR3 protein: CASSLLGREQSYEQYF
J gene: TRBJ2-7
CDR3 length: 16
clone size: NA
D gene: TRBD2
V gene: TRBV28

CDR3 DNA: TGCAGCGTTGAGGAGGGAGTCGGTGGGCAGTTCTTC
CDR3 protein: CSVEEGVGGQFF
J gene: TRBJ2-1
CDR3 length: 12
clone size: NA
D gene: NA
V gene: TRBV29-1

CDR3 DNA: TGTGCCAGCGTACAGGGGAACACTGAAGCTTTCTTT
CDR3 protein: CASVQGNTEAFF
J gene: TRBJ1-1
CDR3 length: 12
clone size: NA
D gene: NA
V gene: TRBV12-3/TRBV12-4

CDR3 DNA: TGCGCCAGCAGTGAAGGTAGAGGGGTTGGCTACGAGCAGTACTTC
CDR3 protein: CASSEGRGVGYEQYF
J gene: TRBJ2-7
CDR3 length: 15
clone size: NA
D gene: NA
V gene: TRBV10-1

CDR3 DNA: TGTGCCTGGAGTGTACATGGGAACACTGAAGCTTTCTTT
CDR3 protein: CAWSVHGNTEAFF
J gene: TRBJ1-1
CDR3 length: 13
clone size: NA
D gene: NA
V gene: TRBV30

CDR3 DNA: TGTGCCAGCAGCCCCCGAGGCACCGGGGAGCTGTTTTTT
CDR3 protein: CASSPRGTGELFF
J gene: TRBJ2-2
CDR3 length: 13
clone size: NA
D gene: NA
V gene: TRBV11-3

CDR3 DNA: TGTGCCTCGCTCGGACTAGCGGGAGGAGTGAAGACCCAGTACTTC
CDR3 protein: CASLGLAGGVKTQYF
J gene: TRBJ2-5
CDR3 length: 15
clone size: NA
D gene: TRBD2
V gene: TRBV30

CDR3 DNA: TGTGCCAGCATAAACGGTGCCTCTGGGGCCAACGTCCTGACTTTC
CDR3 protein: CASINGASGANVLTF
J gene: TRBJ2-6
CDR3 length: 15
clone size: NA
D gene: NA
V gene: TRBV6-5

CDR3 DNA: TGCGCCAGCAGCCATTTACCTGGGGCAGGCCGCTCTGGAAACACCATATATTTT
CDR3 protein: CASSHLPGAGRSGNTIYF
J gene: TRBJ1-3
CDR3 length: 18
clone size: NA
D gene: NA
V gene: TRBV4-1